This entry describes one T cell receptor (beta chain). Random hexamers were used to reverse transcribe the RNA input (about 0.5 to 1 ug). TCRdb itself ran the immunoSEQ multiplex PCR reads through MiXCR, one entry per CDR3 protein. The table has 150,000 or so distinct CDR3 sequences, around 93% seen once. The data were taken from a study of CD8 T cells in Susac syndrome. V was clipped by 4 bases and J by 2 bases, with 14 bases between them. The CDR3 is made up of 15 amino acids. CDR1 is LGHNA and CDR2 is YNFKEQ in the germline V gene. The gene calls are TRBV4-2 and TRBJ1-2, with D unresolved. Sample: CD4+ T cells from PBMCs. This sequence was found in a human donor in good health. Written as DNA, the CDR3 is TGTGCCAGCAGCCGGGAGAGGTCAGCCAACTATGGCTACACCTTC. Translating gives CASSRERSANYGYTF.